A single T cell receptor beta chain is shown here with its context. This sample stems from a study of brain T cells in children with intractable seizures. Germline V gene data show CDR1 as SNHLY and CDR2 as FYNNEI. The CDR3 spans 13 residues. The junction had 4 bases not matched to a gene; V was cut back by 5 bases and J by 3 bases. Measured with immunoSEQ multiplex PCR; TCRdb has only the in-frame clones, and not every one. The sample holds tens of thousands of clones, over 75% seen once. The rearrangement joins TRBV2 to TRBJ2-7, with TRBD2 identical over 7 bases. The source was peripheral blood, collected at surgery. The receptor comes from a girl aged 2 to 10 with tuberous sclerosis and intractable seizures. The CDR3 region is CASSSGANYEQYV. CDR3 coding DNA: TGTGCCAGCAGTAGCGGGGCAAACTACGAGCAGTACGTC.